This T cell receptor (beta chain) was obtained from a study of cytomegalovirus exposure and HLA in healthy donors. About the research overall: Some 90 million unique TCRs from HLA-typed donors were held in an early data release.

CDR3 size: 16 residues. Germline V gene data show CDR1 as SGHKS and CDR2 as YYEKEE (reference sequence). V lost 4 bases and J 2 bases, leaving 19 bases between the germline ends. In the PCR, 60 Vbeta and 13 Jbeta primers were used. The assay was immunoSEQ multiplex PCR, and TCRdb's table has in-frame clones only and misses some. In the table there are approximately 210,000 clones, 75% to 80% of which are singletons. On this clone itself: What it binds is unknown.

The study, taken as a whole, reports: It was taken for granted in presence/absence analyses that sequencing depth across donors was roughly uniform.

Sequenced input: PBMCs. The origin of this receptor is a male donor in good health and CMV-seronegative. V usage is TRBV5-5 and J usage is TRBJ2-7; weak D call: TRBD2 (6 bases). Here the CDR3 DNA reads TGTGCCAGCAGCGAAGTCACCGGGGGTTTCGCCTACGAGCAGTACTTC. Its translation: CASSEVTGGFAYEQYF. Variable domain in full (rest from reference TRBV5-5 and TRBJ2-7): DAGVTQSPTHLIKTRGQQVTLRCSPISGHKSVSWYQQVLGQGPQFIFQYYEKEERGRGNFPDRFSARQFPNYSSELNVNALLLGDSALYLCASSEVTGGFAYEQYFGPGTRLTVT.